These 2 T cell receptor beta chains originate from one sample sequenced in a study of CD8 T cells in Susac syndrome. The RNA, about 0.5 to 1 ug, was put through reverse transcription using random hexamers. From the immunoSEQ multiplex PCR reads, TCRdb called clonotypes with MiXCR, one entry per CDR3 protein. The profile shows 90,000 to 150,000 distinct CDR3 sequences, 94% of them singletons. The sequencing input was CD4+ T cells from PBMCs. The receptors originated from a human donor in good health.

The chain links TRBV5-1 to TRBJ1-3; no definite D call. Trimming stripped 2 bases from V and 1 base from J, with 7 bases between. Germline CDR1 SGHRS, CDR2 YFSETQ. CDR3 size: 14 residues. CDR3 residues: CASSFGESGNTIYF. The DNA for the CDR3 is TGCGCCAGCAGCTTCGGGGAGTCTGGAAACACCATATATTTT.

The CDR3 spells CASSSGQGRRNEQFF. Written as DNA, the CDR3 is TGTGCCAGCAGTTCCGGACAGGGGAGAAGAAATGAGCAGTTCTTC. The J gene is TRBJ2-1, the V gene TRBV12-3 or TRBV12-4; 9 bases match TRBD1. The CDR3 runs 15 residues. J gave up 7 bases and V 4 bases, and 8 bases lay outside the gene matches.